These 12 T cell receptor beta chains came from one sample sequenced in a study of radiotherapy plus CTLA-4 blockade in lung cancer. Sequencing was performed with immunoSEQ multiplex PCR; in TCRdb, only in-frame clones are kept and a portion is missing. The table shows about 95,000 clones, with roughly four fifths occurring only once. Sequencing used peripheral blood, obtained from a patient treated with radiotherapy plus ipilimumab. The origin of the receptors is a human donor with non-small cell lung cancer who had stable disease on radiotherapy plus ipilimumab.

The chain has TRBV27 and TRBJ2-5; either TRBD1 or TRBD2 may supply D (5 bases each). Germline V gene data show CDR1 as MNHEY and CDR2 as SMNVEV (reference sequence). The germline V and J ends were trimmed by 5 bases and 5 bases, with 21 bases remaining between them. The CDR3 runs to 16 residues. The CDR3 here is CASSPGTQAWVETQYF. The CDR3 nucleotides are TGTGCCAGCAGTCCGGGGACCCAAGCTTGGGTGGAGACCCAGTACTTC.

As to this clone: At one end, the junction sequence differs from germline, possibly due to a read error. V gene TRBV5-1 combines with J gene TRBJ2-7; 9 bases fit TRBD2. In germline, CDR1 is SGHRS, CDR2 YFSETQ. The CDR3 is 14 residues long. CDR3 in DNA: TGCGCCAGCGCCCTGCGGGGGGGCTCCAACGAGCAGTACTTC. Translation gives CASALRGGSNEQYF.

V gene TRBV25-1 combines with J gene TRBJ2-7; maybe TRBD2 (6 bases). Germline-derived CDR1 and CDR2 are MGHDK and SYGVNS. The CDR3 is 13 residues long. The germline V and J ends were trimmed by 5 bases and 4 bases, with 12 bases remaining between them. CDR3 sequence: CASSWRTNYEQYF. DNA for the CDR3: TGTGCCAGCAGTTGGAGGACTAATTACGAGCAGTACTTC.

The gene calls are TRBV6-6 and TRBJ2-1; the match to TRBD2 covers 7 bases. Germline CDR1 reads MNHNY; CDR2 reads SVGAGI (reference sequence). CDR3 length: 14 amino acids. The V gene end was trimmed by 4 bases and the J gene end by 3 bases; junction bases not matched to a gene: 3. Here the CDR3 DNA reads TGTGCCAGCAGTTTACGGGGGGACTACAATGAGCAGTTCTTC. The encoded protein is CASSLRGDYNEQFF.

This chain uses TRBV28 with TRBJ2-3; TRBD2 agrees at 9 bases. The V gene's germline CDR1 is MDHEN and CDR2 SYDVKM. V lost 1 base, J lost 0 bases, and 2 bases stayed unmatched. The CDR3 contains 16 residues. The CDR3 DNA sequence: TGTGCCAGCAGTTTATCCACTAGCGGGAGCACAGATACGCAGTATTTT. Translating it yields CASSLSTSGSTDTQYF. Variable domain in full (rest from reference TRBV28 and TRBJ2-3): DVKVTQSSRYLVKRTGEKVFLECVQDMDHENMFWYRQDPGLGLRLIYFSYDVKMKEKGDIPEGYSVSREKKERFSLILESASTNQTSMYLCASSLSTSGSTDTQYFGPGTRLTVL.

The J gene is TRBJ2-5, the V gene TRBV5-6, with unresolved D. The germline V gene encodes CDR1 SGHDT and CDR2 YYEEEE. The CDR3 is 13 amino acids. V was trimmed by 0 bases and J by 8 bases, leaving 11 bases between them. Here the CDR3 reads CASSLERLETQYF. The CDR3 nucleotides read TGTGCCAGCAGCTTGGAACGGTTGGAAACCCAGTACTTC.

This clone was observed a handful of times. The chain is built from TRBV5-4 and TRBJ1-6, with unresolved D. The CDR3 length is 13 residues. Trimming removed 4 bases at V and 6 bases at J, with 8 bases between. CDR1 SGHNT and CDR2 YYREEE come from the germline V gene (reference sequence). Here the CDR3 DNA reads TGTGCCAGCAGCCAGGAAACTAATTCACCCCTCCACTTT. Translation gives CASSQETNSPLHF.

This chain connects TRBV9 to TRBJ2-1; 8 bases are shared with TRBD2. CDR3 size: 14 residues. After removal of 2 bases from V and 9 bases from J, the junction contained 7 bases not matched to a gene. CDR1 SGDLS and CDR2 YYNGEE come from the germline V gene. The CDR3 bases are TGTGCCAGCAGCGTCGGGGGGGAGTCGGGTGAGCAGTTCTTC. Translated, it gives CASSVGGESGEQFF.

This chain connects TRBV9 to TRBJ1-3; D remains unclear. The CDR3 has 12 amino acids. CDR1 is SGDLS, CDR2 YYNGEE, per germline. V lost 3 bases to trimming and J lost 2 bases, with 3 bases between them. CDR3 protein: CASSATGNTIYF. DNA of the CDR3: TGTGCCAGCAGCGCAACTGGAAACACCATATATTTT.

This clone was picked up a small number of times. The J gene is TRBJ2-7, the V gene TRBV7-6; D is possibly TRBD2 (6 bases). In germline, CDR1 is SGHVS, CDR2 FNYEAQ. Trimming took off 0 bases at V and 7 bases at J, with 16 bases between the two ends. CDR3 length: 15 amino acids. The CDR3 here is CASSLAGTPRREQYF. For the CDR3, the DNA is TGTGCCAGCAGCTTAGCCGGGACTCCACGAAGGGAGCAGTACTTC.

As for this clone: Other DNA sequences within the sample encode an identical CDR3. This chain links TRBV30 with TRBJ1-1; D remains unclear. V lost 0 bases and J 1 base, leaving 3 bases between the germline ends. Germline CDR1 GTSNPN, CDR2 SVGIG (reference sequence). The CDR3 is 12 amino acids. DNA of the CDR3: TGTGCCTGGAGTGTCGCGAACACTGAAGCTTTCTTT. Its translation is CAWSVANTEAFF.

The V call is TRBV5-1, the J call TRBJ2-3, with 7 positions matching TRBD2. The germline V gene has CDR1 SGHRS and CDR2 YFSETQ. The CDR3 covers 15 residues. Trimming removed 4 bases from V and 4 bases from J; junction bases left unmatched: 9. The CDR3 coding sequence is TGCGCCAGCAGCCCCATGGCGGGAGCCTCAGATACGCAGTATTTT. It yields the protein CASSPMAGASDTQYF.